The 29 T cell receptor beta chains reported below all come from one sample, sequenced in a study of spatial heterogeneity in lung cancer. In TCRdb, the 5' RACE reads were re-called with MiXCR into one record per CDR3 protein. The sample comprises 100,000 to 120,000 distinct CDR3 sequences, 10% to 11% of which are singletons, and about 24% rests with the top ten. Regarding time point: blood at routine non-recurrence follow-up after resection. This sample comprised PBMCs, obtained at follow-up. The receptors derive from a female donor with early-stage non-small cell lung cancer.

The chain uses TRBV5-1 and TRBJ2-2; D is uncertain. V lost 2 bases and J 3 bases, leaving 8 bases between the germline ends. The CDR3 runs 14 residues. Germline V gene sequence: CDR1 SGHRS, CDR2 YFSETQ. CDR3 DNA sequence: TGCGCCAGCAGCTTTACGGTAGACACCGGGGAGCTGTTTTTT. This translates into CASSFTVDTGELFF.

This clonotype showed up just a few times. CDR3 amino acids: CSARDTPLNPLHF. The CDR3 bases are TGCAGTGCTAGAGATACCCCTCTAAACCCCCTCCACTTT. The chain recombines TRBV20-1 with TRBJ1-6, with D unclear. V was cut by 0 bases and J by 13 bases, with 13 bases left in between. There are 13 residues in the CDR3. Germline V gene sequence: CDR1 DFQATT, CDR2 SNEGSKA (reference sequence).

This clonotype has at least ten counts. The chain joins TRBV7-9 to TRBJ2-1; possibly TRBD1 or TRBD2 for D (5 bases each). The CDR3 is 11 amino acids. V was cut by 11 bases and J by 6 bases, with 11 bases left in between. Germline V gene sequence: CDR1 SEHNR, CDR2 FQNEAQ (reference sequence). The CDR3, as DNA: TGTGCCGTACCCGGGGCCAATGAGCAGTTCTTC. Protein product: CAVPGANEQFF.

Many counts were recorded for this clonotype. In DNA form, the CDR3 reads TGTGCCAGCAGTACCCCCCCAGCGATTAGCACAGATACGCAGTATTTT. Encoded protein: CASSTPPAISTDTQYF. The chain uses TRBV27 and TRBJ2-3; D is unresolved. The CDR3 totals 16 residues. Trimming shortened V by 5 bases and J by 0 bases, and 15 bases separated the two germline ends. CDR1 and CDR2 (germline): MNHEY, SMNVEV (reference sequence).

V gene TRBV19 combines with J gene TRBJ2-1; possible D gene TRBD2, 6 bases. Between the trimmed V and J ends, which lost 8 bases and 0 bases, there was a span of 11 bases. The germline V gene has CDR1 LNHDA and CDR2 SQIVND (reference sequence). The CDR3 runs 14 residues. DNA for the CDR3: TGTGCCAGTGGTAGCGGCTACTCCTACAATGAGCAGTTCTTC. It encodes CASGSGYSYNEQFF.

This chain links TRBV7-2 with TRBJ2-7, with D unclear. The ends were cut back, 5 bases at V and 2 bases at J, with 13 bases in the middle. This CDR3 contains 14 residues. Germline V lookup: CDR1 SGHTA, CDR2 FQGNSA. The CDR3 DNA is TGTGCCAGCAGCCCCGACATAGGACCCTACGAGCAGTACTTC. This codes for CASSPDIGPYEQYF.

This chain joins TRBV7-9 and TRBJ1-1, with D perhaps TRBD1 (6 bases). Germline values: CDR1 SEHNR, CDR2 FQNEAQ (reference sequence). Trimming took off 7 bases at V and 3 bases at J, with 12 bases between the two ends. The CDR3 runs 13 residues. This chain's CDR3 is CASTGGTHTEAFF. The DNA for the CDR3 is TGTGCCAGCACCGGTGGGACACACACTGAAGCTTTCTTT.

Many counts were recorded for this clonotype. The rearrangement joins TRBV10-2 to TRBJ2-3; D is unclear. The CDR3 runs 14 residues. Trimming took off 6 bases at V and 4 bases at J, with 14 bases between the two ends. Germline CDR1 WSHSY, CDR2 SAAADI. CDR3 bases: TGCGCCAGCAGGGATCCACCGGACGCAGATACGCAGTATTTT. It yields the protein CASRDPPDADTQYF.

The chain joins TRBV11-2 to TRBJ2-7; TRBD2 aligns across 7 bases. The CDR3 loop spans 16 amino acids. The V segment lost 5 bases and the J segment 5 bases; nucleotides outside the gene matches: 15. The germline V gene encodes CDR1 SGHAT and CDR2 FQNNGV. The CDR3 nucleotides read TGTGCCAGCAGCCTCGGAACCGGGACTATTTCCAACGAGCAGTACTTC. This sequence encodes CASSLGTGTISNEQYF.

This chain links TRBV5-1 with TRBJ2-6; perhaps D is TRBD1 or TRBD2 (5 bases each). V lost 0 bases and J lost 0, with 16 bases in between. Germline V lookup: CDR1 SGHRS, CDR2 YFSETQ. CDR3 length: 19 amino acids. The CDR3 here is CASSLVPGRAPSGANVLTF. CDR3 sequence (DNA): TGCGCCAGCAGCTTGGTACCAGGGCGGGCTCCCTCTGGGGCCAACGTCCTGACTTTC.

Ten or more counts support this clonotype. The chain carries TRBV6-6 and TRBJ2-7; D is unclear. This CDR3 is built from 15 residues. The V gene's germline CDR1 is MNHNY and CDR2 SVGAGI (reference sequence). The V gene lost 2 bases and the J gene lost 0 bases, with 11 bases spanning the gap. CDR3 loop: CASSYTQAPSYEQYV. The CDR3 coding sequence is TGTGCCAGCAGTTACACCCAGGCACCCTCCTACGAGCAGTACGTC.

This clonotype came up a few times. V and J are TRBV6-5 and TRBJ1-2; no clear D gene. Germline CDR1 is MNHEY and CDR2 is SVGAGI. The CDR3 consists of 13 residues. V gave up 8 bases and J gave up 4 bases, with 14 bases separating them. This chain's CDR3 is CASASRTFYGYTF. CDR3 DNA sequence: TGTGCCAGCGCATCTCGAACCTTCTATGGCTACACCTTC.

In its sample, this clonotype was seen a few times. The CDR3 is CSVGGGSETQYF. The DNA of the CDR3 is TGCAGCGTTGGCGGGGGGAGCGAGACCCAGTACTTC. V is TRBV29-1 and J is TRBJ2-5; 8 bases align to TRBD2. Looked up from germline, CDR1 is SQVTM and CDR2 is ANQGSEA. CDR3 length: 12 amino acids. V was clipped by 4 bases and J by 5 bases; unmatched bases: 3.

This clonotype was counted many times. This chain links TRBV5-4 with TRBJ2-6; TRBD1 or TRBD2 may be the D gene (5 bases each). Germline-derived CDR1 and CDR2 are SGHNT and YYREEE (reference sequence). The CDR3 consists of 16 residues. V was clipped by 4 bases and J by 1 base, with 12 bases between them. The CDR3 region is CASSKGRESGANVLTF. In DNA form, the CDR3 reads TGTGCCAGCAGCAAGGGCAGGGAGTCTGGGGCCAACGTCCTGACTTTC. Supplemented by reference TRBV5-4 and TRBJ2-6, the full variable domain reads ETGVTQSPTHLIKTRGQQVTLRCSSQSGHNTVSWYQQALGQGPQFIFQYYREEENGRGNFPPRFSGLQFPNYSSELNVNALELDDSALYLCASSKGRESGANVLTFGAGSRLTVL.

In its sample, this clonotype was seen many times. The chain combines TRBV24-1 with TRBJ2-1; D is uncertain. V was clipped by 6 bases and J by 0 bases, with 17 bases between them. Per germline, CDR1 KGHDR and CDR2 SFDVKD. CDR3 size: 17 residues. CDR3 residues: CATSPSLAKFSYNEQFF. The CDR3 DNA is TGTGCCACCAGTCCTTCTCTTGCTAAATTCTCCTACAATGAGCAGTTCTTC.

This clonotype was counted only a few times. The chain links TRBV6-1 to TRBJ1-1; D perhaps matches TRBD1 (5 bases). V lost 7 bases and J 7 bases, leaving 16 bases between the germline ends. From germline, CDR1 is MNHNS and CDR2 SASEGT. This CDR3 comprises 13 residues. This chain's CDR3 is CASTARGGREAFF. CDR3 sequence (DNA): TGTGCCAGCACAGCCCGGGGCGGTCGTGAAGCTTTCTTT.

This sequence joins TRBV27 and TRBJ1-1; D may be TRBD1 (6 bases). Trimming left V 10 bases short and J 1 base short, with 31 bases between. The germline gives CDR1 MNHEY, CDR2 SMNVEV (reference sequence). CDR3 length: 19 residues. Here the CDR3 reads CATTGAADSRYGENTEAFF. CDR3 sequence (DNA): TGTGCCACCACGGGGGCAGCGGACAGCCGGTACGGGGAGAACACTGAAGCTTTCTTT.

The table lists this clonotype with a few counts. The CDR3 spells CASSLTGNNEQFF. CDR3 coding DNA: TGTGCCAGCAGTCTAACAGGAAACAATGAGCAGTTCTTC. The chain recombines TRBV6-1 with TRBJ2-1, with D tentatively TRBD1 (5 bases). This CDR3 comprises 13 residues. CDR1 MNHNS and CDR2 SASEGT come from the germline V gene. Trimming took off 5 bases at V and 5 bases at J, with 10 bases between the two ends.

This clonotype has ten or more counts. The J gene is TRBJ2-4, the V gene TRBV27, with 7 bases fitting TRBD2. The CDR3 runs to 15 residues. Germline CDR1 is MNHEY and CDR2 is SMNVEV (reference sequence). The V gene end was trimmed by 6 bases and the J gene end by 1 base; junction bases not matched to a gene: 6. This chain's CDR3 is CASRRLASAKNIQYF. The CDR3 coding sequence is TGTGCCAGCAGGCGACTAGCTTCCGCCAAAAACATTCAGTACTTC.

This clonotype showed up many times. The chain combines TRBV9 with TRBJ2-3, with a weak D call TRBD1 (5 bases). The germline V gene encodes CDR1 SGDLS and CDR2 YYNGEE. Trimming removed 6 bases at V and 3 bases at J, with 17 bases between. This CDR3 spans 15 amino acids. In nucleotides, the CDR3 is TGTGCCAGCAAACGACAGATCGACCCTACAGATACGCAGTATTTT. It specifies CASKRQIDPTDTQYF.

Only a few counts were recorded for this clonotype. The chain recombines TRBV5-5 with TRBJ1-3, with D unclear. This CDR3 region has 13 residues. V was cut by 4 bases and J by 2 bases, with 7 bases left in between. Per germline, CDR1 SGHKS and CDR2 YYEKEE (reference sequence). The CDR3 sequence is CASSGYTGNTIYF. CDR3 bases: TGTGCCAGCAGCGGATATACTGGAAACACCATATATTTT. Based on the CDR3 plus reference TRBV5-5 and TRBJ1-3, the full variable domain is DAGVTQSPTHLIKTRGQQVTLRCSPISGHKSVSWYQQVLGQGPQFIFQYYEKEERGRGNFPDRFSARQFPNYSSELNVNALLLGDSALYLCASSGYTGNTIYFGEGSWLTVV.

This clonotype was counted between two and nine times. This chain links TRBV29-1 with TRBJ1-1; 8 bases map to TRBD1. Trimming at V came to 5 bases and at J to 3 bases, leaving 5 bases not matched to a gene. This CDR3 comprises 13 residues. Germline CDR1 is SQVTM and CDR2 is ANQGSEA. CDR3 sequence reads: CSVSPGGYTEAFF. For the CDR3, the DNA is TGCAGCGTTTCTCCAGGGGGCTACACTGAAGCTTTCTTT.

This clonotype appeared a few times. CDR3 sequence: CASSLGLKDNEQFF. In DNA, the CDR3 is TGCGCCAGCAGCTTAGGACTAAAGGACAATGAGCAGTTCTTC. The chain is built from TRBV5-1 and TRBJ2-1; TRBD2 is a possible D gene (6 bases). The germline CDR1 and CDR2 sequences are SGHRS and YFSETQ. Trimming pared 2 bases from V and 5 bases from J, leaving 11 bases between. This CDR3 comprises 14 residues.

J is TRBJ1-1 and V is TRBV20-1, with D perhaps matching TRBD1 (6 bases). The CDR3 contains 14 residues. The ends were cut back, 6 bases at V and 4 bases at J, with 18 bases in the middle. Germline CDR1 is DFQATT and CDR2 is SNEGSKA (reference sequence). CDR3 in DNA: TGCAGTGCATCACCGGACAGCCGAATCACTGAAGCTTTCTTT. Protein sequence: CSASPDSRITEAFF.

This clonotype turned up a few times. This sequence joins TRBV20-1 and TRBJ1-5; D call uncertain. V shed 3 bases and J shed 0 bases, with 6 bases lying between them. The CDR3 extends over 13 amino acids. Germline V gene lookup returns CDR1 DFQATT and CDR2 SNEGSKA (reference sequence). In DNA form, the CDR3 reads TGCAGTGCTAGGGGGAGTAGCAATCAGCCCCAGCATTTT. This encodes CSARGSSNQPQHF.

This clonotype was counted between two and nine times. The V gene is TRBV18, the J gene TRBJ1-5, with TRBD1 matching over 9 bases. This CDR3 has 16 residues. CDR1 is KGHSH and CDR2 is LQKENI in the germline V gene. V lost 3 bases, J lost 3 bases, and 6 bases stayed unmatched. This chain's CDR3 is CASSPLTGGPNQPQHF. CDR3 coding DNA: TGTGCCAGCTCACCTCTGACAGGGGGTCCCAATCAGCCCCAGCATTTT.

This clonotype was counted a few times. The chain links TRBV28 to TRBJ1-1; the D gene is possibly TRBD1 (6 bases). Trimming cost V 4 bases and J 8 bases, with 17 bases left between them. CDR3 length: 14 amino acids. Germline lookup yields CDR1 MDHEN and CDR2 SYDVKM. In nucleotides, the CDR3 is TGTGCCAGCAGTTCGGCTTTTGGGGGCGCGGAAGCTTTCTTT. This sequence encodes CASSSAFGGAEAFF.

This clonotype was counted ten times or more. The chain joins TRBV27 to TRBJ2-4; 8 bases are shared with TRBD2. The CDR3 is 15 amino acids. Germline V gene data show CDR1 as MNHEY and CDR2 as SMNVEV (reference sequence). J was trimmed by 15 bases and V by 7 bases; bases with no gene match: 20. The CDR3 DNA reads TGTGCCAGCAAATCCAGCGGGAGACAAGGTCCCGTACGGTACTTC. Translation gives CASKSSGRQGPVRYF.

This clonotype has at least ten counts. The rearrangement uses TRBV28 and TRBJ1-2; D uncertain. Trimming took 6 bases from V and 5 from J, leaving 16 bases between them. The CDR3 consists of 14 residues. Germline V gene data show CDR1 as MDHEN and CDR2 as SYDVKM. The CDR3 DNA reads TGTGCCAGCAGCCCCGCCGCCTCCCTTTATGGCTACACCTTC. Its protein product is CASSPAASLYGYTF.